Sequencing of this T cell receptor (beta chain) was carried out in a study of blood T cell repertoires in COVID-19. Study summary: Nucleic acid was either cDNA or gDNA, and it came from T cells, B-cell-depleted T cells, or PBMCs.

With 5 bases removed from V and 9 bases from J, the gap between germline ends came to 23 bases. CDR1 and CDR2 from the germline V gene are SGHAT and FQNNGV. The CDR3 spans 15 residues. Produced via immunoSEQ multiplex PCR; TCRdb's table is partial and in-frame only. The sample lists a few hundred thousand clones; about nine tenths were seen once. Sequenced: peripheral blood. This TCR came from a man between 18 and 29 years old with active or convalescent COVID-19. V usage is TRBV11-2 and J usage is TRBJ2-7, with D unclear. CDR3: CASSRPSNLTAGQYF. As DNA, the CDR3 is TGTGCCAGCAGCCGCCCCTCCAATCTCACTGCTGGGCAGTACTTC.